The subject of this entry is one TCR beta chain. The data derive from a study of blood T cell repertoires in COVID-19. Overall study: COVID-19 samples collected from the United States, Italy and Spain covered acute and convalescent phases. PBMCs, B-cell-depleted T cells, or T cells were the source of the cDNA or gDNA that made up the material.

The table came from immunoSEQ multiplex PCR; TCRdb's copy has only in-frame clones and leaves some out. Here the sample spans 330,000 or so clones, under 95% being singletons. This CDR3 has 12 residues. V dropped 5 bases and J dropped 4 bases, with 8 bases sitting between them. CDR1 is SGHVS and CDR2 is FQNEAQ in the germline V gene. In assigning cohorts, the study relied on participant-reported clinical history. The chain employs TRBV7-8 and TRBJ1-2; D gene unclear. Specimen: PBMCs or T cells enriched from blood (not recorded which). The TCR originated in a woman aged 25 to 45 who had recovered from COVID-19. CDR3 loop: CASSGRGYGYTF. The CDR3 bases are TGTGCCAGCAGCGGGCGGGGCTATGGCTACACCTTC.